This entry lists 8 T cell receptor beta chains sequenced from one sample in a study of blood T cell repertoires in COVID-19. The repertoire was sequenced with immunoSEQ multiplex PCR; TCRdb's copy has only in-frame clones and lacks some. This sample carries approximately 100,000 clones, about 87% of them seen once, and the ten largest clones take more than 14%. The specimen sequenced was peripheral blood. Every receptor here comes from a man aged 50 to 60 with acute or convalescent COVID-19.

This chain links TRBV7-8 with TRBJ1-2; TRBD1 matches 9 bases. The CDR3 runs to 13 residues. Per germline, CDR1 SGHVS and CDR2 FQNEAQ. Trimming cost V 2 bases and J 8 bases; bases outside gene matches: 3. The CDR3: CASSLRDREGYTF. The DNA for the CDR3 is TGTGCCAGCAGCTTAAGGGACAGGGAAGGCTACACCTTC.

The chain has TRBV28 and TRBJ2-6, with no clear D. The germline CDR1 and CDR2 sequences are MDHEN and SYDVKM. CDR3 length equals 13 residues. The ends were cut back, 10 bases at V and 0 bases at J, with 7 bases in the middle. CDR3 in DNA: TGTGCCACGCGTAGCTCTGGGGCCAACGTCCTGACTTTC. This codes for CATRSSGANVLTF.

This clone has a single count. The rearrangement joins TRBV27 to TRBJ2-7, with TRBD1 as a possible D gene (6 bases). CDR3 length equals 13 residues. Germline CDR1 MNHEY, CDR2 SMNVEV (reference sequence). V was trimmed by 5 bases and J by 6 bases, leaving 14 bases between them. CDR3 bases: TGTGCCAGCAGTACGAGGGACACGGGCGAGCAGTACTTC. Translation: CASSTRDTGEQYF.

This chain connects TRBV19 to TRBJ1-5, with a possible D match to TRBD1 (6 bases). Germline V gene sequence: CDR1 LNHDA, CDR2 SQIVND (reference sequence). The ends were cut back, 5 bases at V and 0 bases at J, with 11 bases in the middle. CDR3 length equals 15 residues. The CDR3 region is CASSPGQNSNQPQHF. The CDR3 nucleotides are TGTGCCAGTAGTCCCGGACAGAATAGCAATCAGCCCCAGCATTTT. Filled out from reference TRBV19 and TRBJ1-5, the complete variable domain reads DGGITQSPKYLFRKEGQNVTLSCEQNLNHDAMYWYRQDPGQGLRLIYYSQIVNDFQKGDIAEGYSVSREKKESFPLTVTSAQKNPTAFYLCASSPGQNSNQPQHFGDGTRLSIL.

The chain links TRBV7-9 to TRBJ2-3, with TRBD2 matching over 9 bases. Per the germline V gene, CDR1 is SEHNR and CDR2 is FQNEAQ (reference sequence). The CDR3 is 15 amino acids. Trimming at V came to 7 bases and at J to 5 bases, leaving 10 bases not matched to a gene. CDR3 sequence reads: CASTVSGSRGDTQYF. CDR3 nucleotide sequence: TGTGCCAGCACCGTTAGCGGGAGTCGGGGAGATACGCAGTATTTT.

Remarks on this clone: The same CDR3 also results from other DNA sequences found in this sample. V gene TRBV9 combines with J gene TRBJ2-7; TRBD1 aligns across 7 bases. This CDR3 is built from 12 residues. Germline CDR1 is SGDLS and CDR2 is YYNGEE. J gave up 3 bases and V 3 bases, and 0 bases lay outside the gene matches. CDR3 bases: TGTGCCAGCAGCGGACAGGGCTACGAGCAGTACTTC. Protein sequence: CASSGQGYEQYF.

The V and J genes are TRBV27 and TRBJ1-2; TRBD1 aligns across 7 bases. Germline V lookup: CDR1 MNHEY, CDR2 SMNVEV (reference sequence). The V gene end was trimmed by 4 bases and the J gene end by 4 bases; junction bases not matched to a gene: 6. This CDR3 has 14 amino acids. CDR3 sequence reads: CASSSTPGGYGYTF. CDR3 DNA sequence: TGTGCCAGCAGTTCGACCCCAGGGGGCTATGGCTACACCTTC.

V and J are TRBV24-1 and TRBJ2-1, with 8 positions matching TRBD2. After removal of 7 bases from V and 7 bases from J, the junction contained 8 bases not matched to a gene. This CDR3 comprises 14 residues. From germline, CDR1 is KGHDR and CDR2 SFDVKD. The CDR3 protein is CATRGPGGLNEQFF. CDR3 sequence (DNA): TGTGCCACCAGGGGGCCGGGAGGGTTGAATGAGCAGTTCTTC.